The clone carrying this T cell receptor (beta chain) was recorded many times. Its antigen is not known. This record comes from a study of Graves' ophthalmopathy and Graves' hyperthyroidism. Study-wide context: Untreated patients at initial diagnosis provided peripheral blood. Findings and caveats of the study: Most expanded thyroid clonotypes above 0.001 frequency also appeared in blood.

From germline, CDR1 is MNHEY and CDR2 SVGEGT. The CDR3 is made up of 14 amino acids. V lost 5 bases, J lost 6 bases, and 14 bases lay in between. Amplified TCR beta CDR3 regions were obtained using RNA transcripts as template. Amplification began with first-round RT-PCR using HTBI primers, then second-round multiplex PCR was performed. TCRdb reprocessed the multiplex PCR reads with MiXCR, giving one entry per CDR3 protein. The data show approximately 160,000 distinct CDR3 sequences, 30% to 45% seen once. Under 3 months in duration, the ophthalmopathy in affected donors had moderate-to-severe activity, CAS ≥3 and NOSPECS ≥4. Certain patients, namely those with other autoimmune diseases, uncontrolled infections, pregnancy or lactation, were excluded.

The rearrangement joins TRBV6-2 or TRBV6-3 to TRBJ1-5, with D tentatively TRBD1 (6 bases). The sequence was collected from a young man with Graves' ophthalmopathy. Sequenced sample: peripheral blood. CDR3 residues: CASSKQGGRQPQHF. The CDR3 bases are TGTGCCAGCAGTAAACAGGGAGGGCGTCAGCCCCAGCATTTT.